One sample yielded the 14 T cell receptor beta chains listed below, sequenced in a study of CXCR3-negative and CXCR3-positive naive CD8 T cells. General study points: TRB CDR3s were more hydrophobic in CXCR3-positive than in CXCR3-negative naive cells.

cDNA libraries for TRB were generated by 5' RACE incorporating UMI labels. TCRdb re-called the 5' RACE reads and gives one entry per CDR3 protein, without DNA. Listed are under 85,000 distinct CDR3 sequences; under 0.8% falls within the top ten. Their target antigens are unknown. Sequenced input: naive CXCR3+ CD8+ T cells from blood. Subset indicated: CD45RO-CCR7+CD27+CD95- naive CD8+ T cells expressing CXCR3 (TNR3+). Receptor source: a human donor in good health. Some clones in this sample may be carry-over from other donors' samples.

The chain recombines TRBV6-5 with TRBJ1-4; TCRdb indicates TRBD1, and absent DNA this call remains unverified. The germline gives CDR1 MNHEY, CDR2 SVGAGI. This CDR3 region has 15 residues. The CDR3 protein is CASSHRVGTNEKLFF.

V usage is TRBV12-3 or TRBV12-4 and J usage is TRBJ2-7. This CDR3 has 12 amino acids. The CDR3 reads CASRVTQYEQYF.

The J gene is TRBJ2-3, the V gene TRBV6-5; TCRdb lists TRBD1, though no DNA is available to test this call. The CDR3 is 15 residues long. CDR1 and CDR2 (germline): MNHEY, SVGAGI. The CDR3 protein is CASTLGTPGTDTQYF.

The rearrangement uses TRBV7-3 and TRBJ2-1; absent DNA, TCRdb's TRBD2 call cannot be checked. This CDR3 is built from 14 residues. Germline CDR1 is SGHTA and CDR2 is FQGTGA. This CDR3 reads CASSLGLAPNEQFF. Supplemented by reference TRBV7-3 and TRBJ2-1, the full variable domain reads GAGVSQTPSNKVTEKGKYVELRCDPISGHTALYWYRQSLGQGPEFLIYFQGTGAADDSGLPNDRFFAVRPEGSVSTLKIQRTERGDSAVYLCASSLGLAPNEQFFGPGTRLTVL.

The genes are TRBV9 and TRBJ1-2; absent DNA, TCRdb's TRBD1 call cannot be checked. CDR3 length: 15 amino acids. Germline loops: CDR1 SGDLS, CDR2 YYNGEE. CDR3 in amino acids: CASSVAEGRNYGYTF.

This chain links TRBV18 with TRBJ2-3; TCRdb indicates TRBD1, and absent DNA this call remains unverified. This CDR3 region has 17 residues. Looked up from germline, CDR1 is KGHSH and CDR2 is LQKENI. The CDR3 here is CASSRNRDSERADTQYF.

The chain uses TRBV29-1 and TRBJ2-2. CDR1 is SQVTM, CDR2 ANQGSEA, per germline. The CDR3 loop spans 12 amino acids. The CDR3 sequence is CSVAGYTGELFF.

The V gene is TRBV29-1, the J gene TRBJ2-1; TCRdb's D gene call, TRBD2, goes unchecked for lack of DNA. The CDR3 loop spans 16 amino acids. Looked up from germline, CDR1 is SQVTM and CDR2 is ANQGSEA. The CDR3 sequence is CSVDGATSAGSNEQFF.

V and J are TRBV29-1 and TRBJ1-2; with no DNA, the TCRdb D assignment of TRBD1 cannot be verified. The CDR3 has 14 amino acids. Germline values: CDR1 SQVTM, CDR2 ANQGSEA. The CDR3 protein is CSVDGVGGLDGYTF.

This chain joins TRBV6-5 and TRBJ2-1. Per the germline V gene, CDR1 is MNHEY and CDR2 is SVGAGI. This CDR3 region has 16 residues. CDR3 sequence reads: CASSWSTNPSYNEQFF.

This rearrangement joins TRBV28 to TRBJ1-2; TCRdb names TRBD1, which stays unverified in the absence of DNA. The CDR3 has 18 amino acids. CDR1 and CDR2 (germline): MDHEN, SYDVKM. Here the CDR3 reads CASMAVILRQARSYGYTF.

This chain links TRBV7-9 with TRBJ2-1; TCRdb names TRBD2, which stays unverified in the absence of DNA. The CDR3 extends over 17 amino acids. Germline V lookup: CDR1 SEHNR, CDR2 FQNEAQ (reference sequence). The CDR3 loop is CASSPGTSGGSYNEQFF.

This chain joins TRBV7-6 and TRBJ2-7; TCRdb picks TRBD1, but there is no DNA to check that call. CDR1 and CDR2 (germline): SGHVS, FNYEAQ. The CDR3 is 15 residues long. This CDR3 reads CASSLGWDKGYEQYF.

V and J are TRBV6-2 or TRBV6-3 and TRBJ1-5. This CDR3 contains 14 residues. The germline gives CDR1 MNHEY, CDR2 SVGEGT. CDR3 region: CASSYIGSNQPQHF.